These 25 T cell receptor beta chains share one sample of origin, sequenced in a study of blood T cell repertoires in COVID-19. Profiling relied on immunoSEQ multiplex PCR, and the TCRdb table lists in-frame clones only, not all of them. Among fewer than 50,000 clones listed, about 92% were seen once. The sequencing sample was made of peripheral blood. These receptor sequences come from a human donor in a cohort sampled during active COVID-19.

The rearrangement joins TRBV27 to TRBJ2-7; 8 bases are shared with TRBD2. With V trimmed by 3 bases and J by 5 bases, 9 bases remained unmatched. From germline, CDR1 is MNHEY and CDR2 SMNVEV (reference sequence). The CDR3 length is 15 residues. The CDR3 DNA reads TGTGCCAGCAGTTTCAGAGCTAGCGGGTCCCACGAGCAGTACGTC. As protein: CASSFRASGSHEQYV.

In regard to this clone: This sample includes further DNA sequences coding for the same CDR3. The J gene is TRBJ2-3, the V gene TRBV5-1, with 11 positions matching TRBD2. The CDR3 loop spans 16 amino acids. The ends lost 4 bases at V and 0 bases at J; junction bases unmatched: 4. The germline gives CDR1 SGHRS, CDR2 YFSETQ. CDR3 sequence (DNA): TGCGCCAGCAGCACTAGGACTAGCGGGAGCACAGATACGCAGTATTTT. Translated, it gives CASSTRTSGSTDTQYF.

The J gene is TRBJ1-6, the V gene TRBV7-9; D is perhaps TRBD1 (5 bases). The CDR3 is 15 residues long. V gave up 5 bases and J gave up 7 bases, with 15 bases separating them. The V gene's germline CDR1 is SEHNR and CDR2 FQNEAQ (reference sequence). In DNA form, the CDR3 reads TGTGCCAGCAGCCCTGACCAGGGATTCAATTCACCCCTCCACTTT. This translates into CASSPDQGFNSPLHF.

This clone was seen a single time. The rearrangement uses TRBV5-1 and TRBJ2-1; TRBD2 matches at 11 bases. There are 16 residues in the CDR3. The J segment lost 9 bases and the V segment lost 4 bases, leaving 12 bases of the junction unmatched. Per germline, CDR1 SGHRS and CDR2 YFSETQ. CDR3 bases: TGCGCCAGCAGCCCCCTGACAGGTCTAGCGGGAGGTGAGCAGTTCTTC. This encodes CASSPLTGLAGGEQFF.

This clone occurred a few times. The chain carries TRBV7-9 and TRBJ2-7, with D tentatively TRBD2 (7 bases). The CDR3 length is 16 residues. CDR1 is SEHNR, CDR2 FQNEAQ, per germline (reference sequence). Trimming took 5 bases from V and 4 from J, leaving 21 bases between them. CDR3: CASSDPQGSSGYEQYF. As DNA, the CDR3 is TGTGCCAGCAGCGATCCACAGGGATCTAGCGGATACGAGCAGTACTTC.

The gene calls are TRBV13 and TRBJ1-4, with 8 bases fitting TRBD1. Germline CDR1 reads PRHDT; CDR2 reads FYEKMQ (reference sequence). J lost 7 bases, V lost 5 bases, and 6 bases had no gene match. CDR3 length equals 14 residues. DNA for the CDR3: TGTGCCAGCAGCCCAGGACAGGGAGGTGAAAAACTGTTTTTT. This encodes CASSPGQGGEKLFF.

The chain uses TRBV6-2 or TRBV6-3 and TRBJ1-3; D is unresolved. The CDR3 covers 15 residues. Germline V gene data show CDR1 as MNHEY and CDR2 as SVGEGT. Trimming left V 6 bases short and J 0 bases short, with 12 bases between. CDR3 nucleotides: TGTGCCAGCAGCGCGGGGTCGAGCTCTGGAAACACCATATATTTT. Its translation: CASSAGSSSGNTIYF.

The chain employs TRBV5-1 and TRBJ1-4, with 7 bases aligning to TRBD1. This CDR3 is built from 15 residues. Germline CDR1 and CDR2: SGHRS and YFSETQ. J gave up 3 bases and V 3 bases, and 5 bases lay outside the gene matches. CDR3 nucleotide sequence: TGCGCCAGCAGCTACAGGGGTCACGCTAATGAAAAACTGTTTTTT. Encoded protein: CASSYRGHANEKLFF. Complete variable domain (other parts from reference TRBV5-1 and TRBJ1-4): KAGVTQTPRYLIKTRGQQVTLSCSPISGHRSVSWYQQTPGQGLQFLFEYFSETQRNKGNFPGRFSGRQFSNSRSEMNVSTLELGDSALYLCASSYRGHANEKLFFGSGTQLSVL.

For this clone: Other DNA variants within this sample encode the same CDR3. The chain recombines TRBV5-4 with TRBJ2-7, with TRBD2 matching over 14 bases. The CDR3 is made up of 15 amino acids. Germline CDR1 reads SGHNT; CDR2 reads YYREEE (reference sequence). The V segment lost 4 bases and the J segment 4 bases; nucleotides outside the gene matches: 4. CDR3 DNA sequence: TGTGCCAGCAGCCTCGGGACTAGCGGGAGTTACGAGCAGTACTTC. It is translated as CASSLGTSGSYEQYF.

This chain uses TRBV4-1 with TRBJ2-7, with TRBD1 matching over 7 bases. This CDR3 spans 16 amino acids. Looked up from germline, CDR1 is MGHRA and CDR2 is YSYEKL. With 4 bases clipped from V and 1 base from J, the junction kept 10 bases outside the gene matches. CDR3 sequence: CASSPLGDSRSYEQYF. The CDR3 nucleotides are TGCGCCAGCAGCCCGTTGGGGGACAGTCGATCCTACGAGCAGTACTTC.

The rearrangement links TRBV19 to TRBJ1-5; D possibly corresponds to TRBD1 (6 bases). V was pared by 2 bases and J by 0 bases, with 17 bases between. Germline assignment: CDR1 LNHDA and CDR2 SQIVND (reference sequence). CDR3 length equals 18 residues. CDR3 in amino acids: CASSIIQDRIYSNQPQHF. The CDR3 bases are TGTGCCAGTAGTATAATACAAGACAGGATTTATAGCAATCAGCCCCAGCATTTT.

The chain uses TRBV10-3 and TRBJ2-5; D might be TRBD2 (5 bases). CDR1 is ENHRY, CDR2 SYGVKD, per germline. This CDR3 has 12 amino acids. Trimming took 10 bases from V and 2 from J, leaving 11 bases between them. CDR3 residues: CATLGDQETQYF. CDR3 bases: TGTGCCACCTTGGGAGATCAAGAGACCCAGTACTTC.

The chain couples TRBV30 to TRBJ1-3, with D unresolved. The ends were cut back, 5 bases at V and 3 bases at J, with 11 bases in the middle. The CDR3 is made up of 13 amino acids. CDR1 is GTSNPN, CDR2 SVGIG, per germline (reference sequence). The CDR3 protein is CAWGKGDGNTIYF. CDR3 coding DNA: TGTGCCTGGGGGAAGGGAGATGGAAACACCATATATTTT.

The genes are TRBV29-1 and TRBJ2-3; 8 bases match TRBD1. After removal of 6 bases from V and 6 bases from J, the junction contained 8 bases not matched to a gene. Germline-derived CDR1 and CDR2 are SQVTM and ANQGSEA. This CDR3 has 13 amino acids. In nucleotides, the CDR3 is TGCAGCGTCCGACAGGGGTATTCCGATACGCAGTATTTT. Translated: CSVRQGYSDTQYF.

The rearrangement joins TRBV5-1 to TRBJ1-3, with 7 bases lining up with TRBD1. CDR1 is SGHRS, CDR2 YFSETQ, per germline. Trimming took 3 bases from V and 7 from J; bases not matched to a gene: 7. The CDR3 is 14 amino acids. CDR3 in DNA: TGCGCCAGCAGCTGGGACAGTGCCGCCAACACCATATATTTT. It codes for CASSWDSAANTIYF.

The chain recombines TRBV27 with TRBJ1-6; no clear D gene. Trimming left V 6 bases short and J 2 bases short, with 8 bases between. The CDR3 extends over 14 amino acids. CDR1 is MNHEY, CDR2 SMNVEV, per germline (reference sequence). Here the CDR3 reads CASSLDTYNSPLHF. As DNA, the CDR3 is TGTGCCAGCAGCCTCGACACCTATAATTCACCCCTCCACTTT.

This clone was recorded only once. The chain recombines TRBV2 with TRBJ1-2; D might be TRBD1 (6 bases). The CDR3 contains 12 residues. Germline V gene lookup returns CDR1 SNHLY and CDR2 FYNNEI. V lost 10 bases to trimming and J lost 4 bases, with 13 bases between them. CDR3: CAILRGPYGYTF. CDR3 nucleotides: TGTGCCATCCTCAGGGGACCCTATGGCTACACCTTC.

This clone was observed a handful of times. CDR3 nucleotides: TGTGCCAGCAGCCAAGATCAGGGGAGCTATGAGCAGTTCTTC. It translates to CASSQDQGSYEQFF. The V call is TRBV14, the J call TRBJ2-1, with D possibly being TRBD1 (6 bases). Germline values: CDR1 SGHDN, CDR2 FVKESK. V lost 0 bases to trimming and J lost 8 bases, with 11 bases between them. The CDR3 has 14 amino acids.

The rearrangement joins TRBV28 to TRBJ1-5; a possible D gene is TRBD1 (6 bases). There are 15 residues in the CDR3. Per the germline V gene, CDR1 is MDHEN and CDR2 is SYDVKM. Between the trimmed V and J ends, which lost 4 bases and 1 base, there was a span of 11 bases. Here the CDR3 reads CASSSGTPSNQPQHF. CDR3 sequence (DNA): TGTGCCAGCAGTTCCGGGACACCAAGCAATCAGCCCCAGCATTTT.

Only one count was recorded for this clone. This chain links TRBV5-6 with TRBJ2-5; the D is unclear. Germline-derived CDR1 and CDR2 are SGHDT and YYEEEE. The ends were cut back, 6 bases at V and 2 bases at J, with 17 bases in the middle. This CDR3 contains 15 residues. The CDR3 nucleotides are TGTGCCAGCATCCGAAGTTCGGAGAATCAAGAGACCCAGTACTTC. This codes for CASIRSSENQETQYF.

The CDR3 reads CASSLGDRNQPQHF. For the CDR3, the DNA is TGCGCCAGCAGCTTGGGGGACAGAAATCAGCCCCAGCATTTT. The rearrangement uses TRBV5-1 and TRBJ1-5; 7 nucleotides align to TRBD1. Unmatched junction bases numbered 1, after V lost 0 bases and J lost 4 bases. The germline V gene encodes CDR1 SGHRS and CDR2 YFSETQ. CDR3 length equals 14 residues.

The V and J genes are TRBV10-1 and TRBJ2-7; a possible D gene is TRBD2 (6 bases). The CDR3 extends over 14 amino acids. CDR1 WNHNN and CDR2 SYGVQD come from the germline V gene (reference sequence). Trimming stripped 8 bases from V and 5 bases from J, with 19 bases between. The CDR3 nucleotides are TGCGCCAGCGGGGTGGAAAGGAGGGGCCACGAGCAGTACGTC. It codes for CASGVERRGHEQYV.

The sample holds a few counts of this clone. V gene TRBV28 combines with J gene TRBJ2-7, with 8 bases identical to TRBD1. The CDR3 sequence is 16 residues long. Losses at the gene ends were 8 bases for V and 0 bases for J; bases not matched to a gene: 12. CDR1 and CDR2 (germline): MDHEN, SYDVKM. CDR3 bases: TGTGCCAGCTCGGGTTCCGGGACAGGCAGCTCCTACGAGCAGTACTTC. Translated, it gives CASSGSGTGSSYEQYF.

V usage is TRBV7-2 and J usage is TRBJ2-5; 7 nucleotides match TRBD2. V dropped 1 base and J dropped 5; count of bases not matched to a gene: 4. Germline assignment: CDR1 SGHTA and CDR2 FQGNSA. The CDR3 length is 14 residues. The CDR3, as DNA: TGTGCCAGCAGCTTAGGTAGCGGGCCGGAGACCCAGTACTTC. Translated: CASSLGSGPETQYF. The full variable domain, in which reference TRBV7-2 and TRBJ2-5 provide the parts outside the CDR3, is GAGVSQSPSNKVTEKGKDVELRCDPISGHTALYWYRQSLGQGLEFLIYFQGNSAPDKSGLPSDRFSAERTGGSVSTLTIQRTQQEDSAVYLCASSLGSGPETQYFGPGTRLLVL.

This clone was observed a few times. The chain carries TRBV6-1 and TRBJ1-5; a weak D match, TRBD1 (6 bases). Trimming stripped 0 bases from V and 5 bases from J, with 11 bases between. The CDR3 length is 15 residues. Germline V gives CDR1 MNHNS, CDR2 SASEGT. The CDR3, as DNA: TGTGCCAGCAGTGAAGCGGGCAGGGGATATCAGCCCCAGCATTTT. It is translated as CASSEAGRGYQPQHF.